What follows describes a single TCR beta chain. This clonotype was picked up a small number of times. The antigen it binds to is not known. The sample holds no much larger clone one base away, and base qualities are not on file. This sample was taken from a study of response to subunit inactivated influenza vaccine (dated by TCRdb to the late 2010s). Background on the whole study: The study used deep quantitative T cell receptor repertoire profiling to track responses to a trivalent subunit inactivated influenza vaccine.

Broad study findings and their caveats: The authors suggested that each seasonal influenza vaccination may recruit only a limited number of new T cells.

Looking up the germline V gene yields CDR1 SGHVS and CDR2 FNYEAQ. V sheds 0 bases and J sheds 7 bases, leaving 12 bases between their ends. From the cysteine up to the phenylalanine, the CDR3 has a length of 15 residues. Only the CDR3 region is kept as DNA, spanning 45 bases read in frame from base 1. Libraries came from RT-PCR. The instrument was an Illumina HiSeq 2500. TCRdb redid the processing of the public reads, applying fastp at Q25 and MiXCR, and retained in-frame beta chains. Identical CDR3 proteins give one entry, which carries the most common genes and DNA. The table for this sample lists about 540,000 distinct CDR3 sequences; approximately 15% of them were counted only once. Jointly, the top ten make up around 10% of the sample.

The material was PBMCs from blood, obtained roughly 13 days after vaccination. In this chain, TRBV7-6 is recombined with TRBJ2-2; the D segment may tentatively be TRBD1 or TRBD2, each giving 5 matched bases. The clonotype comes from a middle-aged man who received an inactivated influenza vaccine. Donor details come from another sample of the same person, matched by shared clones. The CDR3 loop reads CASSLAFRENGELFF. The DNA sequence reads TGTGCCAGCAGCTTAGCGTTCAGGGAGAACGGGGAGCTGTTTTTT.